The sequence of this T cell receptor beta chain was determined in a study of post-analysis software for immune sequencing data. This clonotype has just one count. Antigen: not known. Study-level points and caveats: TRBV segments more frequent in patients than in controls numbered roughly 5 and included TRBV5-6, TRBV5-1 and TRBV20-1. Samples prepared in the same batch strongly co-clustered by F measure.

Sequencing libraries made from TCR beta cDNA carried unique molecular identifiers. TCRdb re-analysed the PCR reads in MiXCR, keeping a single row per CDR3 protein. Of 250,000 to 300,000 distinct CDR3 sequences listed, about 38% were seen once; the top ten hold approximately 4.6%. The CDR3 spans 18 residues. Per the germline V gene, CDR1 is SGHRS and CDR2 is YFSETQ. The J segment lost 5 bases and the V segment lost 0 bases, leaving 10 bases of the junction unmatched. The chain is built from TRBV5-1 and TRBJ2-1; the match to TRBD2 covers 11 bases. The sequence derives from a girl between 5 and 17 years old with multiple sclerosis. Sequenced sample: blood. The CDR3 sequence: CASSLGQLAGVINNEQFF. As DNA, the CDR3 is TGCGCCAGCAGCTTGGGGCAACTAGCGGGAGTTATTAACAATGAGCAGTTCTTC.